A selection of T cell receptor beta chains follows, all from one sample in a study of T cell changes during pregnancy in multiple sclerosis. This table comes from immunoSEQ multiplex PCR, and its TCRdb copy is limited to in-frame clones, with some not included. The table shows under 95,000 clones, with over 80% occurring only once. Sequencing used peripheral blood, obtained after pregnancy. These TCRs come from a female donor with multiple sclerosis, enrolled in a pregnancy study. Each CDR3 is given with its conserved first and last residue. The order of the fields is V gene, D gene, J gene, clone size, CDR3 protein, CDR3 DNA. The D gene is left open where the match is weak. Size tells how often a clone was seen (once, few, many) or the class of an expanded clone, and some rows leave it out.

v_gene: TRBV5-1
d_gene: TRBD1
j_gene: TRBJ1-1
abundance: once
CDR3aa: CASSSRQGLNTEAFF
CDR3nt: TGCGCCAGCAGCTCCCGACAGGGGCTTAACACTGAAGCTTTCTTT

v_gene: TRBV29-1
d_gene: TRBD2
j_gene: TRBJ2-3
abundance: NA
CDR3aa: CSAGRAPSNTQYF
CDR3nt: TGCAGCGCGGGGAGGGCTCCCTCCAATACGCAGTATTTT

v_gene: TRBV6-5
d_gene: TRBD1
j_gene: TRBJ1-1
abundance: NA
CDR3aa: CASSKTGFWATEAFF
CDR3nt: TGTGCCAGCAGTAAGACAGGGTTTTGGGCCACTGAAGCTTTCTTT

v_gene: TRBV5-6
d_gene: TRBD2
j_gene: TRBJ2-3
abundance: NA
CDR3aa: CASSRSSGRVSTDTQYF
CDR3nt: TGTGCCAGCAGCCGTAGTAGCGGGAGAGTCAGCACAGATACGCAGTATTTT

v_gene: TRBV19
d_gene: NA
j_gene: TRBJ1-1
abundance: NA
CDR3aa: CASSSRGWVAEAFF
CDR3nt: TGTGCCAGTAGTAGCCGGGGGTGGGTCGCTGAAGCTTTCTTT

v_gene: TRBV5-1
d_gene: TRBD2
j_gene: TRBJ2-7
abundance: NA
CDR3aa: CASSTGTSGRSHEQYF
CDR3nt: TGCGCCAGCAGCACCGGGACTAGCGGGAGATCCCACGAGCAGTACTTC

v_gene: TRBV5-1
d_gene: NA
j_gene: TRBJ1-4
abundance: NA
CDR3aa: CASSHERGEKLFF
CDR3nt: TGCGCCAGCAGCCATGAAAGGGGTGAAAAACTGTTTTTT

v_gene: TRBV6-5
d_gene: TRBD1
j_gene: TRBJ1-2
abundance: NA
CDR3aa: CASSYRRDRVLYGYTF
CDR3nt: TGTGCCAGCAGTTACCGCCGGGACAGGGTACTCTATGGCTACACCTTC

v_gene: TRBV6-1
d_gene: NA
j_gene: TRBJ2-1
abundance: NA
CDR3aa: CASQRSVDYNEQFF
CDR3nt: TGTGCCAGCCAGAGGAGCGTGGACTACAATGAGCAGTTCTTC

v_gene: TRBV11-2
d_gene: TRBD2
j_gene: TRBJ2-7
abundance: NA
CDR3aa: CASSQLAGGRLAYEQYF
CDR3nt: TGTGCCAGCAGCCAACTAGCGGGGGGTCGACTTGCCTACGAGCAGTACTTC

v_gene: TRBV4-3
d_gene: NA
j_gene: TRBJ2-6
abundance: NA
CDR3aa: CASSQEGSSGANVLTF
CDR3nt: TGCGCCAGCAGCCAAGAGGGCAGCTCTGGGGCCAACGTCCTGACTTTC

v_gene: TRBV6-4
d_gene: NA
j_gene: TRBJ1-2
abundance: NA
CDR3aa: CASSLAPGDYGYTF
CDR3nt: TGTGCCAGCTCGCTTGCCCCCGGAGACTATGGCTACACCTTC

v_gene: TRBV19
d_gene: NA
j_gene: TRBJ2-1
abundance: NA
CDR3aa: CASSISGTYNEQFF
CDR3nt: TGTGCCAGTAGTATATCGGGGACTTACAATGAGCAGTTCTTC

v_gene: TRBV6-4
d_gene: NA
j_gene: TRBJ2-3
abundance: once
CDR3aa: CASSFGFLADTQYF
CDR3nt: TGTGCCAGCAGCTTCGGTTTTTTAGCAGATACGCAGTATTTT

v_gene: TRBV4-3
d_gene: NA
j_gene: TRBJ2-7
abundance: NA
CDR3aa: CASSQDRGYEQYF
CDR3nt: TGCGCCAGCAGCCAAGATCGCGGCTACGAGCAGTACTTC